Listed here are 10 T cell receptor beta chains from one sample, sequenced in a study of blood T cell repertoires in COVID-19 (dated by TCRdb to 2020 to 2022). Library creation used the immunoSEQ multiplex PCR assay. This immuneACCESS table, as held by TCRdb, lists in-frame sequences with V and J called but not all clones. Of the missing ones, under half trace to an unresolved V gene in checked studies; the others have no known cause. The sample data list 150,000 to 200,000 clones, and around 85% of these were observed just once. The ten largest account for approximately 3.3% of the sample. The specimen sequenced was peripheral blood. The receptors shown here come from a human donor with acute or convalescent COVID-19. The donor label of this sample is uncertain.

V and J are TRBV3-1 (or the pseudogene TRBV3-2) and TRBJ1-5; the match to TRBD1 covers 8 bases. CDR3 length equals 16 residues. Germline V gene data show CDR1 as LGHDT and CDR2 as YNNKEL (reference sequence). The trim removed 1 base at V and 5 bases at J, leaving 7 bases unmatched. In DNA, the CDR3 is TGTGCCAGCAGCCAAGGGGGAGGACAGGGTCATCAGCCCCAGCATTTT. This codes for CASSQGGGQGHQPQHF.

This clone was counted between two and nine times. J is TRBJ2-7 and V is TRBV6-2 or TRBV6-3, with D possibly being TRBD1 (6 bases). V dropped 5 bases and J dropped 5 bases, with 16 bases sitting between them. Germline assignment: CDR1 MNHEY and CDR2 SVGEGT. CDR3 length: 14 residues. This CDR3 reads CASSPTGLGDEQYF. CDR3 DNA: TGTGCCAGCAGTCCGACAGGTCTCGGCGACGAGCAGTACTTC.

V gene TRBV18 combines with J gene TRBJ1-5, with D perhaps TRBD1 (6 bases). CDR1 is KGHSH, CDR2 LQKENI, per germline. The CDR3 has 14 residues. V was clipped by 1 base and J by 3 bases, with 7 bases between them. The DNA of the CDR3 is TGTGCCAGCTCACCACAGGGGGACAATCAGCCCCAGCATTTT. It translates to CASSPQGDNQPQHF. The full variable domain, completed using reference TRBV18 and TRBJ1-5, is NAGVMQNPRHLVRRRGQEARLRCSPMKGHSHVYWYRQLPEEGLKFMVYLQKENIIDESGMPKERFSAEFPKEGPSILRIQQVVRGDSAAYFCASSPQGDNQPQHFGDGTRLSIL.

The rearrangement joins TRBV15 to TRBJ1-6; no clear D. The V gene's germline CDR1 is LNHNV and CDR2 YYDKDF (reference sequence). The CDR3 sequence is 14 residues long. Trimming removed 2 bases at V and 5 bases at J, with 7 bases between. DNA for the CDR3: TGTGCCACCAGCAGACGAGGAAATAATTCACCCCTCCACTTT. Encoded protein: CATSRRGNNSPLHF.

Only a few counts were recorded for this clone. This chain uses TRBV4-3 with TRBJ2-7; perhaps TRBD1 as D (6 bases). The germline V gene encodes CDR1 LGHNA and CDR2 YSLEER. V was trimmed by 1 base and J by 2 bases, leaving 12 bases between them. The CDR3 extends over 15 amino acids. The CDR3 loop reads CASSQAGGRPYEQYF. For the CDR3, the DNA is TGCGCCAGCAGCCAAGCTGGGGGCCGCCCCTACGAGCAGTACTTC.

Written as DNA, the CDR3 is TGTGCCAGCAGCTCCAGAGGAAAAGAGACCCAGTACTTC. As protein: CASSSRGKETQYF. This chain links TRBV5-4 with TRBJ2-5; D is ambiguous. Trimming shortened V by 3 bases and J by 3 bases, and 9 bases separated the two germline ends. The CDR3 consists of 13 residues. The germline V gene encodes CDR1 SGHNT and CDR2 YYREEE (reference sequence).

The chain joins TRBV19 to TRBJ2-7; maybe TRBD1 (5 bases). From germline, CDR1 is LNHDA and CDR2 SQIVND (reference sequence). The CDR3 covers 15 residues. The V gene lost 2 bases and the J gene lost 0 bases, with 11 bases spanning the gap. In DNA form, the CDR3 reads TGTGCCAGTAGTATACAGGGTACCGGCTCCTACGAGCAGTACTTC. This translates into CASSIQGTGSYEQYF.

The CDR3 spells CASTRSGGGPTGELFF. CDR3 sequence (DNA): TGTGCCAGCACCCGTAGTGGCGGGGGACCTACCGGGGAGCTGTTTTTT. This sequence joins TRBV7-3 and TRBJ2-2; the match to TRBD2 covers 7 bases. The CDR3 length is 16 residues. Germline trimming cut 7 bases from V and 5 bases from J; bases unmatched to any gene: 13. Germline CDR1 is SGHTA and CDR2 is FQGTGA.

The chain carries TRBV27 and TRBJ1-5; TRBD1 matches 7 bases. CDR1 MNHEY and CDR2 SMNVEV come from the germline V gene (reference sequence). Trimming at V came to 6 bases and at J to 0 bases, leaving 5 bases not matched to a gene. This CDR3 spans 15 amino acids. The CDR3: CASRLTGNSNQPQHF. CDR3 DNA: TGTGCCAGCAGGTTGACAGGGAATAGCAATCAGCCCCAGCATTTT.

This chain uses TRBV6-5 with TRBJ2-2; 8 bases are a match to TRBD2. The V gene's germline CDR1 is MNHEY and CDR2 SVGAGI. This CDR3 spans 14 amino acids. After removal of 6 bases from V and 4 bases from J, the junction contained 4 bases not matched to a gene. CDR3: CASRTGGRTGELFF. DNA of the CDR3: TGTGCCAGCAGGACGGGGGGGCGCACCGGGGAGCTGTTTTTT.